The 31 T cell receptor beta chains below were found in one sample sequenced in a study of T cells in Graves' hyperthyroidism and ophthalmopathy. It was RNA transcripts that yielded the amplified TCR beta CDR3 regions. TCR CDR3 regions were first amplified by RT-PCR with HTBI primers. TCRdb itself ran the multiplex PCR reads through MiXCR, one entry per CDR3 protein. The data hold approximately 400,000 distinct CDR3 sequences, with 15% to 18% observed a single time. Sequencing was carried out using blood. Source of these receptors: a woman between 18 and 29 years old with Graves' hyperthyroidism.

This clonotype was counted between two and nine times. The CDR3 loop reads CATTLDTDTQYF. The CDR3 region has the DNA TGTGCAACTACCCTTGACACAGATACGCAGTATTTT. The gene calls are TRBV5-4 and TRBJ2-3; unclear D gene. Per germline, CDR1 SGHNT and CDR2 YYREEE (reference sequence). The CDR3 spans 12 residues.

This clonotype was seen at least ten times. This chain links TRBV7-2 with TRBJ1-5, with TRBD1 matching over 7 bases. CDR3 length: 13 amino acids. V shed 5 bases, J shed 7 bases, and the junction held 5 bases outside the gene matches. CDR1 is SGHTA and CDR2 is FQGNSA in the germline V gene. The DNA of the CDR3 is TGTGCCAGCAGCGGGAGACAGGGCCAGCCCCAGCATTTT. It encodes CASSGRQGQPQHF. The whole variable domain, remainder taken from reference TRBV7-2 and TRBJ1-5, is GAGVSQSPSNKVTEKGKDVELRCDPISGHTALYWYRQSLGQGLEFLIYFQGNSAPDKSGLPSDRFSAERTGGSVSTLTIQRTQQEDSAVYLCASSGRQGQPQHFGDGTRLSIL.

This clonotype appeared many times. The chain is built from TRBV28 and TRBJ1-2, with D possibly being TRBD1 (6 bases). From germline, CDR1 is MDHEN and CDR2 SYDVKM. The CDR3 covers 16 residues. Trimming shortened V by 5 bases and J by 2 bases, and 18 bases separated the two germline ends. Here the CDR3 reads CASSPITGKRNYGYTF. For the CDR3, the DNA is TGTGCCAGCAGTCCTATAACAGGGAAGAGGAACTATGGCTACACCTTC.

The V gene is TRBV28, the J gene TRBJ1-1; D is perhaps TRBD1 (6 bases). Trimming pared 5 bases from V and 5 bases from J, leaving 24 bases between. The CDR3 consists of 17 residues. Germline V lookup: CDR1 MDHEN, CDR2 SYDVKM. Written as DNA, the CDR3 is TGTGCCAGCAGTGTCTTCGGGGGCGCCGGAAAGGGTACTGAAGCTTTCTTT. Amino acids: CASSVFGGAGKGTEAFF.

Ten or more counts support this clonotype. The chain combines TRBV6-2 or TRBV6-3 with TRBJ2-3; TRBD2 is a possible D gene (5 bases). Germline V gives CDR1 MNHEY, CDR2 SVGEGT. The CDR3 extends over 16 amino acids. V gave up 4 bases and J gave up 2 bases, with 16 bases separating them. CDR3 protein: CASSFLPGGPTDTQYF. The DNA of the CDR3 is TGTGCCAGCAGTTTCTTGCCTGGAGGTCCCACAGATACGCAGTATTTT.

CDR3 coding DNA: TGTGCCAGCAGCTTAGTTCACTTTAGCGGGCAACAGTTCTTC. Protein product: CASSLVHFSGQQFF. The chain is built from TRBV7-9 and TRBJ2-1, with 7 bases aligning to TRBD2. This CDR3 is 14 amino acids long. Germline CDR1 SEHNR, CDR2 FQNEAQ (reference sequence). V lost 1 base, J lost 13 bases, and 10 bases stayed unmatched. The complete variable domain, with remaining parts taken from reference TRBV7-9 and TRBJ2-1, reads DTGVSQNPRHKITKRGQNVTFRCDPISEHNRLYWYRQTLGQGPEFLTYFQNEAQLEKSRLLSDRFSAERPKGSFSTLEIQRTEQGDSAMYLCASSLVHFSGQQFFGPGTRLTVL.

This clonotype was seen repeatedly, ten times or more. The chain is built from TRBV5-1 and TRBJ2-7, with 10 positions matching TRBD2. Germline values: CDR1 SGHRS, CDR2 YFSETQ. There are 15 residues in the CDR3. Germline trimming cut 0 bases from V and 3 bases from J; bases unmatched to any gene: 3. The CDR3 DNA sequence: TGCGCCAGCAGCTTGGGACTAGCGGGTCTCTACGAGCAGTACTTC. Translating it yields CASSLGLAGLYEQYF.

There are a few counts of this clonotype. The chain carries TRBV18 and TRBJ1-2; TRBD1 is a possible D gene (6 bases). Germline V CDR1 and CDR2: KGHSH, LQKENI. Trimming left V 0 bases short and J 4 bases short, with 18 bases between. The CDR3 length is 17 residues. The CDR3 DNA reads TGTGCCAGCTCACCACCGGGTGGGACATCAGGCGCCTATGGCTACACCTTC. It is translated as CASSPPGGTSGAYGYTF.

The V call is TRBV7-3, the J call TRBJ2-2; D is perhaps TRBD2 (5 bases). V was shortened by 5 bases and J by 1 base, with 8 bases between the two germline ends. The CDR3 extends over 14 amino acids. Germline CDR1 and CDR2: SGHTA and FQGTGA. CDR3 DNA sequence: TGTGCCAGCAGCGAGGGTTGGAACACCGGGGAGCTGTTTTTT. Its translation: CASSEGWNTGELFF.

Many counts were recorded for this clonotype. V and J are TRBV6-1 and TRBJ2-3, with D possibly being TRBD1 or TRBD2 (6 bases each). This CDR3 is 15 amino acids long. V lost 4 bases and J 1 base, leaving 12 bases between the germline ends. Germline values: CDR1 MNHNS, CDR2 SASEGT. In DNA, the CDR3 is TGTGCCAGCAGTGGGGTGGGGGGCGGCACAGATACGCAGTATTTT. Amino acids: CASSGVGGGTDTQYF.

This clonotype occurred a few times. The chain has TRBV19 and TRBJ2-1; the D gene is possibly TRBD1 (6 bases). V was trimmed by 1 base and J by 5 bases, leaving 18 bases between them. CDR1 and CDR2 from the germline V gene are LNHDA and SQIVND (reference sequence). CDR3 length: 17 residues. The CDR3 region has the DNA TGTGCCAGTAGTATAGTTTTCAGGTGGGGGCCCCACAATGAGCAGTTCTTC. Amino acid sequence: CASSIVFRWGPHNEQFF.

There are a few counts of this clonotype. The chain recombines TRBV6-1 with TRBJ1-3; D perhaps matches TRBD1 (5 bases). The germline CDR1 and CDR2 sequences are MNHNS and SASEGT. V was shortened by 8 bases and J by 4 bases, with 21 bases between the two germline ends. There are 16 residues in the CDR3. The chain's CDR3 is CASSTGGGAPGNTIYF. CDR3 DNA: TGTGCCAGCTCCACGGGGGGGGGAGCCCCCGGAAACACCATATATTTT.

The table lists this clonotype with many counts. The chain carries TRBV24-1 and TRBJ2-3; D gene unclear. The V gene's germline CDR1 is KGHDR and CDR2 SFDVKD. The length of the CDR3 is 15 residues. Trimming removed 0 bases at V and 1 base at J, with 7 bases between. CDR3: CATSDLGRGTDTQYF. The CDR3 nucleotides are TGTGCCACCAGTGATTTGGGGCGAGGCACAGATACGCAGTATTTT.

Of note for this clonotype: A much larger clone is a single base away; this may be a read error. The chain employs TRBV25-1 and TRBJ1-1; weak D call: TRBD1 (5 bases). The ends were cut back, 4 bases at V and 5 bases at J, with 20 bases in the middle. This CDR3 contains 16 residues. The germline V gene has CDR1 MGHDK and CDR2 SYGVNS. This CDR3 is CASSATRDSWNTEAFF. The CDR3 coding sequence is TGTGCCAGCAGTGCGACGAGGGACTCATGGAATACTGAAGCTTTCTTT.

This clonotype has at least ten counts. This chain links TRBV7-8 with TRBJ1-1, with D perhaps TRBD1 (5 bases). V shed 4 bases and J shed 10 bases, with 19 bases lying between them. The CDR3 runs to 14 residues. CDR1 and CDR2 from the germline V gene are SGHVS and FQNEAQ. This chain's CDR3 is CASSYPSGTSGAFF. CDR3 nucleotide sequence: TGTGCCAGCAGCTACCCATCCGGGACCTCCGGAGCTTTCTTT.

This clonotype was recorded a few times. As DNA, the CDR3 is TGTGCCAGCAGCCCCCGGATGGGAGGCACAGATACGCAGTATTTT. Translating it yields CASSPRMGGTDTQYF. V and J are TRBV7-2 and TRBJ2-3, with a possible D match to TRBD2 (5 bases). This CDR3 has 15 amino acids. V lost 5 bases to trimming and J lost 1 base, with 13 bases between them. Germline CDR1 is SGHTA and CDR2 is FQGNSA.

This clonotype was seen only once. Possible read error: a much larger clone is one base away. The CDR3 here is CAFATGTSGGSYNEQFF. As DNA, the CDR3 is TGTGCCTTCGCAACCGGGACTAGCGGGGGCTCCTACAATGAGCAGTTCTTC. V is TRBV10-3 and J is TRBJ2-1; TRBD2 matches at 14 bases. With V trimmed by 11 bases and J by 0 bases, 9 bases remained unmatched. This CDR3 is 17 amino acids long. In germline, CDR1 is ENHRY, CDR2 SYGVKD.

This clonotype was detected only a few times. This rearrangement joins TRBV3-1 to TRBJ2-7; TRBD1 agrees at 10 bases. Trimming cost V 2 bases and J 2 bases; bases outside gene matches: 6. Germline assignment: CDR1 LGHDT and CDR2 YNNKEL (reference sequence). CDR3 length: 16 amino acids. The CDR3 nucleotides read TGTGCCAGCAGCCAATATCTTGGGACAGGGGCCTACGAGCAGTACTTC. Amino acid sequence: CASSQYLGTGAYEQYF.

The rearrangement links TRBV20-1 to TRBJ2-3, with D unclear. The CDR3 spans 14 residues. The germline V gene has CDR1 DFQATT and CDR2 SNEGSKA (reference sequence). The V end was cut by 6 bases, the J end by 2 bases, with 15 bases between. The CDR3 DNA reads as TGCAGTGCCCCCCAAATTCGGAACACAGATACGCAGTATTTT. Protein product: CSAPQIRNTDTQYF.

The chain uses TRBV29-1 and TRBJ2-7, with a possible D match to TRBD2 (5 bases). Germline V CDR1 and CDR2: SQVTM, ANQGSEA. The V gene lost 4 bases and the J gene lost 0 bases, with 10 bases spanning the gap. This CDR3 has 13 residues. The CDR3 bases are TGCAGCGTTGGGTCGGGGATCTCCTACGAGCAGTACTTC. Encoded protein: CSVGSGISYEQYF.

This clonotype was recorded at least ten times. This chain connects TRBV4-2 to TRBJ2-7, with D uncertain. V was cut by 0 bases and J by 2 bases, with 8 bases left in between. Germline-derived CDR1 and CDR2 are LGHNA and YNFKEQ. The CDR3 has 14 residues. CDR3 amino acids: CASSQDARAYEQYF. The CDR3 nucleotides are TGTGCCAGCAGCCAAGATGCTAGGGCCTACGAGCAGTACTTC.

This clonotype has ten or more counts. V and J are TRBV7-9 and TRBJ2-1; 7 bases line up with TRBD2. CDR1 is SEHNR and CDR2 is FQNEAQ in the germline V gene (reference sequence). This CDR3 has 14 residues. The V segment lost 5 bases and the J segment 11 bases; nucleotides outside the gene matches: 12. CDR3 bases: TGTGCCAGCAGCGCGGGTCGGGGGGTCTTAAAGCAGTTCTTC. It codes for CASSAGRGVLKQFF.

This clonotype was counted many times. The V and J genes are TRBV20-1 and TRBJ1-5, with a possible D match to TRBD1 (6 bases). Per the germline V gene, CDR1 is DFQATT and CDR2 is SNEGSKA (reference sequence). This CDR3 comprises 14 residues. V lost 2 bases to trimming and J lost 9 bases, with 17 bases between them. Here the CDR3 DNA reads TGCAGTGCTAGAACACGGACAGTTGACGCGCCCCAGCATTTT. It specifies CSARTRTVDAPQHF.

There are a few counts of this clonotype. The chain recombines TRBV12-3 or TRBV12-4 with TRBJ2-3; TRBD2 matches at 8 bases. V lost 6 bases, J lost 0 bases, and 5 bases stayed unmatched. The CDR3 is 15 residues long. The CDR3 spells CASRKLAASTDTQYF. Written as DNA, the CDR3 is TGTGCCAGCAGGAAACTAGCGGCTAGCACAGATACGCAGTATTTT.

The table lists this clonotype with many counts. J is TRBJ1-2 and V is TRBV7-2; D may be TRBD1 (5 bases). The CDR3 consists of 16 residues. V lost 6 bases, J lost 4 bases, and 21 bases lay in between. Germline V lookup: CDR1 SGHTA, CDR2 FQGNSA. CDR3 nucleotide sequence: TGTGCCAGCAGTTCCCAGGGCAAGAGGGGTGGCTATGGCTACACCTTC. Protein: CASSSQGKRGGYGYTF.

The rearrangement joins TRBV6-2 or TRBV6-3 to TRBJ1-1; tentative D call: TRBD1 (5 bases). This CDR3 comprises 13 residues. The germline V gene has CDR1 MNHEY and CDR2 SVGEGT. Trimming shortened V by 10 bases and J by 3 bases, and 15 bases separated the two germline ends. The CDR3 region is CATLRENHTEAFF. The CDR3 DNA is TGTGCCACCCTCAGGGAAAACCACACTGAAGCTTTCTTT.

The table lists this clonotype with a few counts. The chain links TRBV20-1 to TRBJ2-5; 9 positions agree with TRBD1. The CDR3 consists of 14 residues. The ends lost 3 bases at V and 4 bases at J; junction bases unmatched: 6. The germline gives CDR1 DFQATT, CDR2 SNEGSKA (reference sequence). This CDR3 is CSASPRTGVETQYF. The CDR3 DNA reads TGCAGTGCTAGTCCCCGGACAGGGGTAGAGACCCAGTACTTC.

This clonotype was recorded many times. V usage is TRBV7-9 and J usage is TRBJ1-1; TRBD1 is a possible D gene (6 bases). Trimming cost V 8 bases and J 0 bases, with 13 bases left between them. The V gene's germline CDR1 is SEHNR and CDR2 FQNEAQ (reference sequence). This CDR3 contains 14 residues. The CDR3 reads CASRRQDMNTEAFF. The DNA of the CDR3 is TGTGCCAGCCGAAGACAGGACATGAACACTGAAGCTTTCTTT.

This clonotype has just a few counts. The chain recombines TRBV7-9 with TRBJ2-2; D is possibly TRBD1 (5 bases). CDR1 is SEHNR, CDR2 FQNEAQ, per germline (reference sequence). V was trimmed by 9 bases and J by 2 bases, leaving 13 bases between them. CDR3 length: 14 residues. The CDR3: CASQLTDNTGELFF. Here the CDR3 DNA reads TGTGCCAGTCAACTGACAGACAACACCGGGGAGCTGTTTTTT.

This clonotype was observed many times. The chain uses TRBV20-1 and TRBJ2-7; TRBD1 aligns across 9 bases. CDR1 is DFQATT, CDR2 SNEGSKA, per germline (reference sequence). The CDR3 has 13 amino acids. Unmatched junction bases numbered 10, after V lost 6 bases and J lost 7 bases. This CDR3 reads CSAWDRASGEQYF. The CDR3 DNA is TGCAGTGCCTGGGACAGGGCCTCCGGAGAGCAGTACTTC.

This clonotype was counted only a few times. The CDR3 DNA is TGCGCCAGCAGTGAAGGACAGGGGGCACCGATGTACACTGAAGCTTTCTTT. Protein sequence: CASSEGQGAPMYTEAFF. V and J are TRBV10-2 and TRBJ1-1; 11 bases line up with TRBD1. The CDR3 consists of 17 residues. From germline, CDR1 is WSHSY and CDR2 SAAADI. V lost 3 bases and J lost 3; bases outside the gene matches: 9.